The 31 T cell receptor beta chains below were found in one sample sequenced in a study of T cell responses to AZD1222 COVID-19 vaccine. Clones were read by immunoSEQ multiplex PCR, and TCRdb kept only the in-frame ones, dropping some. The table shows roughly 150,000 clones, with under 95% occurring only once. The sample in question was peripheral blood, obtained 28 days after the second AZD1222 dose. These receptors all come from an adult who received the AZD1222 COVID-19 vaccine.

The chain uses TRBV3-1 (or the pseudogene TRBV3-2) and TRBJ2-1; 10 positions match TRBD2. Germline CDR1 is LGHDT and CDR2 is YNNKEL (reference sequence). The CDR3 length is 16 residues. Germline trimming cut 0 bases from V and 9 bases from J; bases unmatched to any gene: 8. CDR3 sequence reads: CASSQEIQAGGGEQFF. In nucleotides, the CDR3 is TGTGCCAGCAGCCAAGAAATTCAAGCGGGAGGGGGTGAGCAGTTCTTC.

In its sample, this clone was seen a few times. The sample holds other DNA sequences that translate to the same CDR3. The chain couples TRBV5-1 to TRBJ1-5, with D maybe TRBD1 (5 bases). Deletions cut 0 bases from V and 2 bases from J, with 9 bases between. CDR1 is SGHRS and CDR2 is YFSETQ in the germline V gene. CDR3 length: 15 residues. The CDR3 DNA is TGCGCCAGCAGCTTGGGCCAGGGCGGCAATCAGCCCCAGCATTTT. Its translation is CASSLGQGGNQPQHF.

This sequence joins TRBV5-6 and TRBJ1-1; unclear D gene. CDR3 length: 12 residues. Trimming removed 4 bases at V and 1 base at J, with 5 bases between. Germline CDR1 reads SGHDT; CDR2 reads YYEEEE. CDR3 residues: CASSARNTEAFF. CDR3 bases: TGTGCCAGCAGCGCAAGGAACACTGAAGCTTTCTTT.

The J gene is TRBJ1-1, the V gene TRBV3-1 (or the pseudogene TRBV3-2); perhaps TRBD1 as D (5 bases). CDR1 and CDR2 (germline): LGHDT, YNNKEL (reference sequence). This CDR3 spans 12 amino acids. V was clipped by 2 bases and J by 6 bases, with 7 bases between them. The CDR3, as DNA: TGTGCCAGCAGCCAAACGGGGGCTGAAGCTTTCTTT. Amino acid sequence: CASSQTGAEAFF.

This rearrangement joins TRBV5-6 to TRBJ1-2; D gene ambiguous. V lost 0 bases, J lost 4 bases, and 13 bases lay in between. This CDR3 spans 15 amino acids. The germline V gene has CDR1 SGHDT and CDR2 YYEEEE. CDR3 DNA sequence: TGTGCCAGCAGCTTGGCCTTGGAACAAATCTATGGCTACACCTTC. Amino acid sequence: CASSLALEQIYGYTF.

This chain links TRBV7-9 with TRBJ1-4, with TRBD1 identical over 9 bases. The CDR3 is 14 residues long. Germline CDR1 and CDR2: SEHNR and FQNEAQ (reference sequence). The J segment lost 8 bases and the V segment lost 3 bases, leaving 4 bases of the junction unmatched. CDR3 loop: CASSLTGGDEKLFF. The CDR3 DNA is TGTGCCAGCAGCTTGACAGGGGGTGACGAAAAACTGTTTTTT.

The V gene is TRBV3-1 (or the pseudogene TRBV3-2), the J gene TRBJ1-1; TRBD1 might be the D (6 bases). The CDR3 length is 14 residues. Germline lookup yields CDR1 LGHDT and CDR2 YNNKEL (reference sequence). Trimming removed 0 bases from V and 8 bases from J, with 13 bases in between. The CDR3 reads CASSQDSRGGEAFF. For the CDR3, the DNA is TGTGCCAGCAGCCAAGATAGCCGAGGGGGGGAAGCTTTCTTT.

This chain connects TRBV7-6 to TRBJ1-1; TRBD1 agrees at 7 bases. Germline V CDR1 and CDR2: SGHVS, FNYEAQ. V shed 4 bases, J shed 0 bases, and the junction held 20 bases outside the gene matches. The CDR3 runs to 20 residues. In DNA form, the CDR3 reads TGTGCCAGCAGCTCTCGTGGAATTCACAGGGGAGGCTACATGAACACTGAAGCTTTCTTT. Translated, it gives CASSSRGIHRGGYMNTEAFF. The variable domain in full, completed from reference TRBV7-6 and TRBJ1-1, reads GAGVSQSPRYKVTKRGQDVALRCDPISGHVSLYWYRQALGQGPEFLTYFNYEAQQDKSGLPNDRFSAERPEGSISTLTIQRTEQRDSAMYRCASSSRGIHRGGYMNTEAFFGQGTRLTVV.

V and J are TRBV7-9 and TRBJ1-2, with D possibly being TRBD1 (6 bases). Germline CDR1 SEHNR, CDR2 FQNEAQ (reference sequence). Between the trimmed V and J ends, which lost 5 bases and 5 bases, there was a span of 12 bases. The CDR3 extends over 13 amino acids. CDR3 nucleotides: TGTGCCAGCAGCCTTAGACAGGCGTATGGCTACACCTTC. This codes for CASSLRQAYGYTF.

The gene calls are TRBV2 and TRBJ1-2; D unclear. The CDR3 sequence is 14 residues long. Trimming stripped 6 bases from V and 2 bases from J, with 13 bases between. In germline, CDR1 is SNHLY, CDR2 FYNNEI. The CDR3 here is CASRQSLGNYGYTF. The CDR3 DNA reads TGTGCCAGCAGGCAGTCCTTGGGGAACTATGGCTACACCTTC. The whole variable domain, remainder taken from reference TRBV2 and TRBJ1-2, is EPEVTQTPSHQVTQMGQEVILRCVPISNHLYFYWYRQILGQKVEFLVSFYNNEISEKSEIFDDQFSVERPDGSNFTLKIRSTKLEDSAMYFCASRQSLGNYGYTFGSGTRLTVV.

The chain employs TRBV5-4 and TRBJ2-3, with 9 positions matching TRBD2. This CDR3 comprises 17 residues. The V segment lost 5 bases and the J segment 0 bases; nucleotides outside the gene matches: 10. The germline V gene encodes CDR1 SGHNT and CDR2 YYREEE (reference sequence). The CDR3 sequence: CASRSGRRRLSTDTQYF. Here the CDR3 DNA reads TGTGCCAGCAGGAGCGGGAGGCGAAGGTTGAGCACAGATACGCAGTATTTT.

The chain combines TRBV9 with TRBJ2-5; TRBD2 might be the D (6 bases). This CDR3 spans 14 amino acids. Germline lookup yields CDR1 SGDLS and CDR2 YYNGEE. The germline V and J ends were trimmed by 0 bases and 2 bases, with 8 bases remaining between them. The CDR3 here is CASSVVGGQETQYF. Written as DNA, the CDR3 is TGTGCCAGCAGCGTAGTGGGGGGTCAAGAGACCCAGTACTTC.

The chain couples TRBV12-5 to TRBJ1-4; D remains unclear. CDR3 length equals 15 residues. V was cut by 4 bases and J by 0 bases, with 9 bases left in between. Germline V CDR1 and CDR2: LGHNT, FRNRAP. The CDR3 region is CASGWRVATNEKLFF. The CDR3, as DNA: TGTGCTAGTGGTTGGCGGGTTGCAACTAATGAAAAACTGTTTTTT.

This chain connects TRBV3-1 (or the pseudogene TRBV3-2) to TRBJ2-2; 10 bases are shared with TRBD1. The germline CDR1 and CDR2 sequences are LGHDT and YNNKEL (reference sequence). J gave up 4 bases and V 2 bases, and 7 bases lay outside the gene matches. This CDR3 comprises 17 residues. CDR3 nucleotide sequence: TGTGCCAGCAGCCAAATTTCGGACAGGGGGATCACCGGGGAGCTGTTTTTT. It codes for CASSQISDRGITGELFF.

Only one count was recorded for this clone. The genes are TRBV11-3 and TRBJ2-1; D perhaps matches TRBD2 (6 bases). This CDR3 has 14 amino acids. V was shortened by 4 bases and J by 2 bases, with 9 bases between the two germline ends. Germline values: CDR1 SGHNT, CDR2 YENEEA. The CDR3 spells CASSYGGPYNEQFF. For the CDR3, the DNA is TGTGCCAGCAGCTACGGGGGACCCTACAATGAGCAGTTCTTC.

CDR3 coding DNA: TGTGCCAGCAGCTTAGGGAGGGGGTCCGGGGAGCTGTTTTTT. Translated, it gives CASSLGRGSGELFF. V and J are TRBV7-2 and TRBJ2-2; D possibly matches TRBD1 or TRBD2 (6 bases each). The CDR3 is 14 amino acids. Between the trimmed V and J ends, which lost 1 base and 6 bases, there was a span of 9 bases. CDR1 and CDR2 from the germline V gene are SGHTA and FQGNSA.

This chain connects TRBV6-6 to TRBJ1-6; 10 bases are shared with TRBD1. Germline assignment: CDR1 MNHNY and CDR2 SVGAGI (reference sequence). This CDR3 is built from 14 residues. The V gene end was trimmed by 6 bases and the J gene end by 10 bases; junction bases not matched to a gene: 6. The chain's CDR3 is CASSPRTGGSPLHF. The CDR3 coding sequence is TGTGCCAGCAGCCCCCGGACAGGGGGATCACCCCTCCACTTT.

The chain uses TRBV7-9 and TRBJ1-1; D gene uncertain. The CDR3 spans 17 residues. Per germline, CDR1 SEHNR and CDR2 FQNEAQ (reference sequence). The V end was cut by 1 base, the J end by 1 base, with 16 bases between. CDR3 bases: TGTGCCAGCAGCTTAGAATCGTCTTGGGAGGGGAACACTGAAGCTTTCTTT. This translates into CASSLESSWEGNTEAFF.

The chain combines TRBV9 with TRBJ2-5; possible D gene TRBD2, 6 bases. This CDR3 spans 15 amino acids. With 3 bases removed from V and 4 bases from J, the gap between germline ends came to 16 bases. Germline values: CDR1 SGDLS, CDR2 YYNGEE. CDR3 DNA: TGTGCCAGCAGCGGCGGCCCGGGAGAGGGAGAGACCCAGTACTTC. Translation gives CASSGGPGEGETQYF.

The V call is TRBV18, the J call TRBJ1-2; D may be TRBD1 (6 bases). Trimming stripped 2 bases from V and 4 bases from J, with 14 bases between. The CDR3 has 15 amino acids. Germline V gene lookup returns CDR1 KGHSH and CDR2 LQKENI. The CDR3 is CASSPGTGSLYGYTF. DNA of the CDR3: TGTGCCAGCTCACCAGGAACAGGGTCACTCTATGGCTACACCTTC. Full variable domain (outside the CDR3, taken from reference TRBV18 and TRBJ1-2): NAGVMQNPRHLVRRRGQEARLRCSPMKGHSHVYWYRQLPEEGLKFMVYLQKENIIDESGMPKERFSAEFPKEGPSILRIQQVVRGDSAAYFCASSPGTGSLYGYTFGSGTRLTVV.

The rearrangement links TRBV5-6 to TRBJ1-6; D is uncertain. The CDR3 has 12 residues. The V end was cut by 1 base, the J end by 5 bases, with 1 base between. Germline V gene lookup returns CDR1 SGHDT and CDR2 YYEEEE. The CDR3 DNA is TGTGCCAGCAGCTTGAATAATTCACCCCTCCACTTT. It specifies CASSLNNSPLHF.

The chain joins TRBV6-6 to TRBJ2-7; 9 nucleotides align to TRBD2. Germline assignment: CDR1 MNHNY and CDR2 SVGAGI (reference sequence). J lost 3 bases, V lost 9 bases, and 6 bases had no gene match. The CDR3 totals 13 residues. CDR3 in amino acids: CASRASGNYEQYF. For the CDR3, the DNA is TGTGCCAGTAGAGCTAGCGGGAACTACGAGCAGTACTTC.

Here the CDR3 reads CASRGTAGRQPQHF. CDR3 in DNA: TGTGCCAGCAGGGGGACAGCCGGACGTCAGCCCCAGCATTTT. This chain connects TRBV27 to TRBJ1-5, with 7 positions matching TRBD1. V gave up 6 bases and J gave up 6 bases; unmatched junction bases: 8. This CDR3 is 14 amino acids long. Per germline, CDR1 MNHEY and CDR2 SMNVEV (reference sequence).

This clone was seen a single time. J is TRBJ1-3 and V is TRBV5-1; no firm D call. The germline V and J ends were trimmed by 6 bases and 0 bases, with 16 bases remaining between them. Germline lookup yields CDR1 SGHRS and CDR2 YFSETQ. The CDR3 loop spans 16 amino acids. This chain's CDR3 is CASTLDLPDSGNTIYF. For the CDR3, the DNA is TGCGCCAGCACCCTGGACCTCCCCGACTCTGGAAACACCATATATTTT.

This chain joins TRBV2 and TRBJ1-6; 7 bases map to TRBD1. J was trimmed by 5 bases and V by 6 bases; bases with no gene match: 7. CDR3 length: 15 residues. CDR1 SNHLY and CDR2 FYNNEI come from the germline V gene. The DNA of the CDR3 is TGTGCCAGCAGGTTTGACAGGGTGGATAATTCACCCCTCCACTTT. As protein: CASRFDRVDNSPLHF. The variable domain in full, with the rest retrieved from reference TRBV2 and TRBJ1-6, is EPEVTQTPSHQVTQMGQEVILRCVPISNHLYFYWYRQILGQKVEFLVSFYNNEISEKSEIFDDQFSVERPDGSNFTLKIRSTKLEDSAMYFCASRFDRVDNSPLHFGNGTRLTVT.

The CDR3 DNA sequence: TGTGCCACCAGCACTACTGTGGGGGCCCGGGACACCATATATTTT. Translated, it gives CATSTTVGARDTIYF. This chain links TRBV15 with TRBJ1-3, with TRBD1 as a possible D gene (6 bases). Trimming stripped 4 bases from V and 8 bases from J, with 18 bases between. The CDR3 is 15 amino acids. The germline CDR1 and CDR2 sequences are LNHNV and YYDKDF (reference sequence).

This clone was seen a single time. The rearrangement uses TRBV5-6 and TRBJ2-1; tentative D call: TRBD2 (5 bases). This CDR3 region has 16 residues. The ends were cut back, 4 bases at V and 3 bases at J, with 17 bases in the middle. CDR1 is SGHDT, CDR2 YYEEEE, per germline. DNA of the CDR3: TGTGCCAGCAGCGACCCGCCTCGAGGGATCTACAATGAGCAGTTCTTC. This sequence encodes CASSDPPRGIYNEQFF.

The genes are TRBV11-2 and TRBJ2-1; 7 nucleotides align to TRBD1. Germline CDR1 reads SGHAT; CDR2 reads FQNNGV. This CDR3 is built from 15 residues. V lost 5 bases, J lost 0 bases, and 4 bases stayed unmatched. CDR3 sequence: CASSLGQSSYNEQFF. CDR3 DNA: TGTGCCAGCAGCCTGGGACAGAGCTCCTACAATGAGCAGTTCTTC.

This clone was seen more than once but under ten times. J is TRBJ2-1 and V is TRBV7-3; D is uncertain. Germline V lookup: CDR1 SGHTA, CDR2 FQGTGA. V shed 3 bases and J shed 10 bases, with 13 bases lying between them. CDR3 length: 13 amino acids. DNA for the CDR3: TGTGCCAGCAGCTTTGCTAATTCCAAAGAGCAGTTCTTC. Protein: CASSFANSKEQFF.

This clone was observed a few times. The chain is built from TRBV19 and TRBJ1-2, with 7 bases aligning to TRBD1. Per the germline V gene, CDR1 is LNHDA and CDR2 is SQIVND (reference sequence). This CDR3 comprises 14 residues. The V and J ends lost 4 bases and 3 bases, in that order; junction bases with no gene match: 5. The CDR3 loop reads CASSTPGQDYGYTF. The DNA for the CDR3 is TGTGCCAGTAGTACGCCCGGACAGGACTATGGCTACACCTTC.

The chain is built from TRBV15 and TRBJ2-4; 7 nucleotides line up with TRBD1. The V gene's germline CDR1 is LNHNV and CDR2 YYDKDF (reference sequence). CDR3 length: 17 amino acids. With V trimmed by 0 bases and J by 0 bases, 5 bases remained unmatched. The CDR3 region is CATSRDIGGLAKNIQYF. For the CDR3, the DNA is TGTGCCACCAGCAGAGATATAGGGGGCTTAGCCAAAAACATTCAGTACTTC.